The 13 T cell receptor beta chains below come from one sample, sequenced in a study of T cells in Graves' hyperthyroidism and ophthalmopathy. Amplified TCR beta CDR3 regions came from RNA transcripts. With the HTBI primer set, the TCR CDR3 went through a first round of RT-PCR. TCRdb passed the multiplex PCR reads through MiXCR, listing each CDR3 protein once. The data show about 610,000 distinct CDR3 sequences, more than 15% seen once. The sequenced sample consisted of blood. These receptors originate from a woman in her thirties or forties with Graves' ophthalmopathy.

The chain combines TRBV15 with TRBJ2-1, with TRBD2 identical over 11 bases. CDR1 is LNHNV, CDR2 YYDKDF, per germline (reference sequence). V shed 0 bases and J 0 bases; nucleotides not matched to a gene: 4. The CDR3 is made up of 18 amino acids. The CDR3 loop is CATSRDPGTSGSYNEQFF. As DNA, the CDR3 is TGTGCCACCAGCAGAGACCCCGGGACTAGCGGCTCCTACAATGAGCAGTTCTTC. The complete variable domain, with remaining parts taken from reference TRBV15 and TRBJ2-1, reads DAMVIQNPRYQVTQFGKPVTLSCSQTLNHNVMYWYQQKSSQAPKLLFHYYDKDFNNEADTPDNFQSRRPNTSFCFLDIRSPGLGDTAMYLCATSRDPGTSGSYNEQFFGPGTRLTVL.

This clonotype has at least ten counts. The rearrangement joins TRBV7-9 to TRBJ2-1, with TRBD2 matching 9 bases. V was pared by 3 bases and J by 6 bases, with 6 bases of the junction left unmatched. The germline V gene has CDR1 SEHNR and CDR2 FQNEAQ (reference sequence). The CDR3 runs 15 residues. CDR3 nucleotide sequence: TGTGCCAGCAGCTTGGGGACTAGCAGGTTCAATGAGCAGTTCTTC. This encodes CASSLGTSRFNEQFF.

About this clonotype itself: Mismatch with germline at one junction end may stem from a read error. This chain connects TRBV6-2 or TRBV6-3 to TRBJ2-3; tentative D call: TRBD1 (5 bases). Germline CDR1 and CDR2: MNHEY and SVGEGT. The CDR3 spans 15 residues. CDR3 bases: TGTGCCACCCCCCCGGAGCTCGACAGCACAGATACGCGGTATTTT. The encoded protein is CATPPELDSTDTRYF.

In this sample, this clonotype turned up many times. The chain employs TRBV2 and TRBJ2-3, with D perhaps assigned TRBD1 or TRBD2 (5 bases each). Per germline, CDR1 SNHLY and CDR2 FYNNEI. The ends were cut back, 6 bases at V and 3 bases at J, with 13 bases in the middle. This CDR3 is 14 amino acids long. The CDR3 loop is CASSVPGRTDTQYF. As DNA, the CDR3 is TGTGCCAGCAGCGTCCCGGGACGGACAGATACGCAGTATTTT.

This clonotype was seen a handful of times. The chain couples TRBV19 to TRBJ2-3, with D perhaps matching TRBD1 or TRBD2 (5 bases each). Germline CDR1 is LNHDA and CDR2 is SQIVND (reference sequence). This CDR3 is 16 amino acids long. V shed 5 bases and J shed 2 bases, with 17 bases lying between them. CDR3 nucleotides: TGTGCCAGTAGTCCTCAGGTTCTGGGGGACACAGATACGCAGTATTTT. It codes for CASSPQVLGDTDTQYF.

The V and J genes are TRBV15 and TRBJ1-4; D gene unclear. The CDR3 spans 15 residues. Germline assignment: CDR1 LNHNV and CDR2 YYDKDF (reference sequence). V was pared by 0 bases and J by 2 bases, with 7 bases between. CDR3 residues: CATSRDKITNEKLFF. The CDR3 DNA sequence: TGTGCCACCAGCAGAGATAAAATTACTAATGAAAAACTGTTTTTT.

This clonotype was seen repeatedly, ten times or more. V and J are TRBV6-1 and TRBJ2-7, with TRBD2 matching over 11 bases. CDR3 size: 12 residues. Trimming removed 4 bases from V and 7 bases from J; junction bases left unmatched: 0. Germline assignment: CDR1 MNHNS and CDR2 SASEGT. CDR3 bases: TGTGCCAGCAGTGGGACTAGCGGGGAGCAGTACTTC. This encodes CASSGTSGEQYF.

This clonotype was counted a few times. Possible read error: a much larger clone is one base away. This chain links TRBV11-2 with TRBJ1-1, with D tentatively TRBD1 (5 bases). This CDR3 is 14 amino acids long. CDR1 and CDR2 (germline): SGHAT, FQNNGV. In DNA form, the CDR3 reads TGTGCCAGCAGCGTTCAGGGCGTGAACGCTGAAGCTTTCTTT. Its translation: CASSVQGVNAEAFF. Full variable domain (outside the CDR3, taken from reference TRBV11-2 and TRBJ1-1): EAGVAQSPRYKIIEKRQSVAFWCNPISGHATLYWYQQILGQGPKLLIQFQNNGVVDDSQLPKDRFSAERLKGVDSTLKIQPAKLEDSAVYLCASSVQGVNAEAFFGQGTRLTVV.

This clonotype was counted a few times. The chain couples TRBV3-1 to TRBJ1-2, with D possibly matching TRBD1 (5 bases). The CDR3 is 17 residues long. Trimming cost V 6 bases and J 1 base, with 21 bases left between them. Per germline, CDR1 LGHDT and CDR2 YNNKEL (reference sequence). The CDR3 loop is CASSTPGAGGSNYGYTF. The CDR3 region has the DNA TGTGCCAGCAGTACCCCGGGAGCCGGGGGTAGTAACTATGGCTACACCTTC.

This chain connects TRBV2 to TRBJ2-4; 12 positions agree with TRBD2. J gave up 0 bases and V 4 bases, and 1 base lay outside the gene matches. The germline gives CDR1 SNHLY, CDR2 FYNNEI. This CDR3 spans 16 amino acids. CDR3 protein: CASSALAGGAKNIQYF. The CDR3, as DNA: TGTGCCAGCAGTGCACTAGCGGGGGGAGCCAAAAACATTCAGTACTTC.

This sequence joins TRBV11-2 and TRBJ2-2, with D tentatively TRBD2 (6 bases). Germline V gene data show CDR1 as SGHAT and CDR2 as FQNNGV. The CDR3 has 16 residues. Trimming stripped 5 bases from V and 0 bases from J, with 13 bases between. The CDR3 reads CASSPVGGTNTGELFF. The CDR3 coding sequence is TGTGCCAGCAGCCCCGTGGGCGGGACGAACACCGGGGAGCTGTTTTTT.

This clonotype was recorded many times. The chain couples TRBV3-1 to TRBJ2-1; D possibly corresponds to TRBD1 (5 bases). The V end was cut by 3 bases, the J end by 4 bases, with 19 bases between. This CDR3 contains 17 residues. CDR1 and CDR2 from the germline V gene are LGHDT and YNNKEL (reference sequence). The CDR3 protein is CASSHQGDDFSYNEQFF. Here the CDR3 DNA reads TGTGCCAGCAGCCATCAGGGCGACGACTTTTCGTACAATGAGCAGTTCTTC.

There are many counts of this clonotype. This chain connects TRBV2 to TRBJ2-6; D is perhaps TRBD2 (6 bases). Trimming shortened V by 4 bases and J by 0 bases, and 7 bases separated the two germline ends. CDR1 is SNHLY, CDR2 FYNNEI, per germline. The CDR3 is made up of 15 amino acids. The CDR3 loop reads CASSVEGSGANVLTF. The CDR3 region has the DNA TGTGCCAGCAGTGTGGAGGGCTCTGGGGCCAACGTCCTGACTTTC.